One and the same sample provided the 16 T cell receptor beta chains below, sequenced in a study of OX40 agonist ivuxolimab in advanced cancers. The data were produced by immunoSEQ multiplex PCR, yet TCRdb's version contains in-frame clones alone and is incomplete. This sample has about 27,000 clones, with roughly 70% found just once. The sample in question was CD4+ or CD8+ T cells sorted from blood, obtained in a trial of the OX40 agonist ivuxolimab. These TCRs come from an adult with an advanced solid tumor such as melanoma, head and neck, liver or kidney cancer.

The rearrangement links TRBV10-3 to TRBJ2-7; the match to TRBD1 covers 9 bases. V gave up 6 bases and J gave up 1 base; unmatched junction bases: 4. The CDR3 spans 14 residues. CDR1 is ENHRY and CDR2 is SYGVKD in the germline V gene. DNA of the CDR3: TGTGCCATCAGGTCAGACAGGGGGTCCTACGAGCAGTACTTC. Residues: CAIRSDRGSYEQYF.

This clone is medium-sized by share. This rearrangement joins TRBV6-5 to TRBJ2-7, with D perhaps matching TRBD1 (5 bases). This CDR3 contains 12 residues. CDR1 is MNHEY and CDR2 is SVGAGI in the germline V gene. The ends were cut back, 10 bases at V and 10 bases at J, with 20 bases in the middle. DNA of the CDR3: TGTGCCACCTCCCTCCAGGGTTTAGGTCAGTACTTC. The encoded protein is CATSLQGLGQYF.

This rearrangement joins TRBV4-1 to TRBJ1-3; a possible D gene is TRBD1 (6 bases). Per germline, CDR1 MGHRA and CDR2 YSYEKL. This CDR3 comprises 17 residues. Trimming cost V 10 bases and J 1 base, with 23 bases left between them. The CDR3 bases are TGCGCCACTTCGGCGGAGGGGGGTTTCGTTTCTGGAAACACCATATATTTT. Its protein product is CATSAEGGFVSGNTIYF.

This chain joins TRBV5-5 and TRBJ1-1; tentatively, D is TRBD1 (5 bases). V was shortened by 1 base and J by 4 bases, with 14 bases between the two germline ends. Germline CDR1 is SGHKS and CDR2 is YYEKEE (reference sequence). The CDR3 has 15 residues. CDR3 nucleotide sequence: TGTGCCAGCAGCTTGTTTCACCGCGGGGGCACTGAAGCTTTCTTT. Amino acid sequence: CASSLFHRGGTEAFF.

J is TRBJ1-5 and V is TRBV29-1, with 7 bases matching TRBD1. The germline V gene encodes CDR1 SQVTM and CDR2 ANQGSEA. Unmatched junction bases numbered 6, after V lost 7 bases and J lost 0 bases. CDR3 size: 14 residues. DNA of the CDR3: TGCAGCGCTACGACAGGGAATAGCAATCAGCCCCAGCATTTT. Translating it yields CSATTGNSNQPQHF.

The chain combines TRBV5-1 with TRBJ1-1; no reliable D call. The ends were cut back, 6 bases at V and 2 bases at J, with 11 bases in the middle. CDR1 SGHRS and CDR2 YFSETQ come from the germline V gene. This CDR3 comprises 13 residues. The CDR3 protein is CASTRQPNTEAFF. The CDR3 DNA sequence: TGCGCCAGCACCCGGCAGCCCAACACTGAAGCTTTCTTT.

This rearrangement joins TRBV6-5 to TRBJ2-3; weak D call: TRBD1 (6 bases). This CDR3 has 15 residues. Trimming took 0 bases from V and 1 from J, leaving 8 bases between them. Germline V gene sequence: CDR1 MNHEY, CDR2 SVGAGI. The DNA for the CDR3 is TGTGCCAGCAGTTACTCAGGGGGTGGCACAGATACGCAGTATTTT. Its translation: CASSYSGGGTDTQYF.

This chain joins TRBV18 and TRBJ1-6, with no clear D. Trimming removed 6 bases from V and 10 bases from J, with 10 bases in between. The germline V gene has CDR1 KGHSH and CDR2 LQKENI. CDR3 length equals 12 residues. In DNA form, the CDR3 reads TGTGCCAGCTCCCCCAAAGGGTCACCCCTCCACTTT. It codes for CASSPKGSPLHF.

V and J are TRBV9 and TRBJ2-5; D might be TRBD2 (6 bases). Trimming left V 4 bases short and J 2 bases short, with 15 bases between. The CDR3 contains 15 residues. From germline, CDR1 is SGDLS and CDR2 YYNGEE. In DNA form, the CDR3 reads TGTGCCAGCAGCCCCTCCCCTGCGGGACAAGAGACCCAGTACTTC. It encodes CASSPSPAGQETQYF.

The CDR3 spells CASSPSGGYSTDTQYF. CDR3 in DNA: TGTGCCAGCAGCCCTAGCGGGGGGTACAGCACAGATACGCAGTATTTT. The V call is TRBV7-3, the J call TRBJ2-3; 11 bases agree with TRBD2. The germline CDR1 and CDR2 sequences are SGHTA and FQGTGA. Trimming at V came to 5 bases and at J to 0 bases, leaving 4 bases not matched to a gene. The CDR3 extends over 16 amino acids.

The chain joins TRBV21-1 to TRBJ1-1. TRBV21-1 is tagged as a pseudogene. This CDR3 is 13 amino acids long. The CDR3 coding sequence is TGTGCCAGCAGCAGGGCCGGGGGCACTGAAGCTTTCTTT. Its translation: CASSRAGGTEAFF.

The J gene is TRBJ1-2, the V gene TRBV6-1; D remains ambiguous. CDR3 length: 14 amino acids. Trimming took 1 base from V and 0 from J, leaving 6 bases between them. Germline values: CDR1 MNHNS, CDR2 SASEGT. The CDR3 here is CASSEGGPNYGYTF. CDR3 coding DNA: TGTGCCAGCAGTGAAGGCGGACCTAACTATGGCTACACCTTC.

The chain couples TRBV7-9 to TRBJ2-1; no reliable D call. CDR3 length equals 15 residues. Between the trimmed V and J ends, which lost 0 bases and 3 bases, there was a span of 9 bases. The germline CDR1 and CDR2 sequences are SEHNR and FQNEAQ (reference sequence). The CDR3 nucleotides are TGTGCCAGCAGCTTAGCCGCCTCGGACTACAATGAGCAGTTCTTC. Translated, it gives CASSLAASDYNEQFF.

V usage is TRBV9 and J usage is TRBJ2-3; D may be TRBD1 or TRBD2 (5 bases each). This CDR3 is built from 14 residues. Trimming left V 6 bases short and J 1 base short, with 12 bases between. Germline assignment: CDR1 SGDLS and CDR2 YYNGEE. The CDR3 DNA reads TGTGCCAGCAATCATGGGGGAGGCACAGATACGCAGTATTTT. It codes for CASNHGGGTDTQYF.

The J gene is TRBJ1-4, the V gene TRBV5-1; 7 positions match TRBD1. The CDR3 extends over 15 amino acids. The V segment lost 8 bases and the J segment 5 bases; nucleotides outside the gene matches: 12. Germline values: CDR1 SGHRS, CDR2 YFSETQ. CDR3 residues: CASRFSTGRNEKLFF. The CDR3 DNA reads TGCGCCAGTCGATTTTCGACAGGGAGAAATGAAAAACTGTTTTTT.

This clone was found a few times. At one end, the junction sequence differs from germline, possibly due to a read error. The genes are TRBV7-7 and TRBJ2-2; D gene uncertain. This CDR3 comprises 13 residues. Germline assignment: CDR1 SSHAT and CDR2 FNYEAQ (reference sequence). The CDR3 region has the DNA TGTGCTAGCAGCCCCGACAAGCCCGGGGAGCTGTTTTTT. As protein: CASSPDKPGELFF.